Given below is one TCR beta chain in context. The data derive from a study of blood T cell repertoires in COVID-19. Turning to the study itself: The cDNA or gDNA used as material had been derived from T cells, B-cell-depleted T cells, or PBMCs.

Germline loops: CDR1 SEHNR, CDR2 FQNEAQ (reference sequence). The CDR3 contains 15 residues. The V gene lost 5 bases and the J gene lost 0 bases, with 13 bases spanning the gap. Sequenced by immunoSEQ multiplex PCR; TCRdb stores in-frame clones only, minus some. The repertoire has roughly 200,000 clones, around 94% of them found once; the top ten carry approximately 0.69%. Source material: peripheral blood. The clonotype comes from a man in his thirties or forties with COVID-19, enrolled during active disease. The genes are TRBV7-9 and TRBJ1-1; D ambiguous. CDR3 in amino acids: CASSKDQALNTEAFF. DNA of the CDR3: TGTGCCAGCAGCAAGGATCAGGCATTGAACACTGAAGCTTTCTTT.